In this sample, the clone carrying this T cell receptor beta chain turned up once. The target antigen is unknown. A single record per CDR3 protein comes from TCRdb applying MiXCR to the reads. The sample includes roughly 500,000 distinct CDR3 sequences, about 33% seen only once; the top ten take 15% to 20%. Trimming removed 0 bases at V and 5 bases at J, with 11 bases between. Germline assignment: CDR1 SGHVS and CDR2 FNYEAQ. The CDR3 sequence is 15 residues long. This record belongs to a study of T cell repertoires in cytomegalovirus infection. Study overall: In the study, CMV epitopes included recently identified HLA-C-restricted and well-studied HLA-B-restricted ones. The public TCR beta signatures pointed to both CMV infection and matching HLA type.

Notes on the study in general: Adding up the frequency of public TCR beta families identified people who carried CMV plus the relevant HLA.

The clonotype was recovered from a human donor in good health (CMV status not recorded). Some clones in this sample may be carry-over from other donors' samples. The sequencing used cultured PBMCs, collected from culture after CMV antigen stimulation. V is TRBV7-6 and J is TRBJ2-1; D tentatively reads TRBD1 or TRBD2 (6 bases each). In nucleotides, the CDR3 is TGTGCCAGCAGCTTAGCGCCGGGGGCTAACAATGAGCAGTTCTTC. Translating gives CASSLAPGANNEQFF.